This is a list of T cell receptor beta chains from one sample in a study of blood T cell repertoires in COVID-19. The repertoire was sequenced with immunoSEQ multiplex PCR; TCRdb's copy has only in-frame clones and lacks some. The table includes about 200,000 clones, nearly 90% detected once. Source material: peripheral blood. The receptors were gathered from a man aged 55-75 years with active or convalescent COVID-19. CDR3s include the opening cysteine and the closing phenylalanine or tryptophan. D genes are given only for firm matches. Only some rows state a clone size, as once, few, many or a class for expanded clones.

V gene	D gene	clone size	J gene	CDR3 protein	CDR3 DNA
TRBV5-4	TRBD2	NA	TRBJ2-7	CASSSLILAGEHEQYF	TGTGCCAGCAGCTCCTTGATTCTAGCGGGGGAGCACGAGCAGTACTTC
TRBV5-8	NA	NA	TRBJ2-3	CASSLVFKDTQYF	TGTGCCAGCAGCTTGGTCTTTAAAGATACGCAGTATTTT
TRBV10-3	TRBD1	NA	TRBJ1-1	CAISQTGGEAFF	TGTGCCATCAGCCAGACAGGGGGTGAAGCTTTCTTT
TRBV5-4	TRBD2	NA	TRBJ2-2	CASSSTSGDTGELFF	TGTGCCAGCAGCTCGACTAGCGGGGACACCGGGGAGCTGTTTTTT
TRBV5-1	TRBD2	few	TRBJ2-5	CASSLATSGVQETQYF	TGCGCCAGCAGCTTGGCGACTAGCGGGGTCCAAGAGACCCAGTACTTC
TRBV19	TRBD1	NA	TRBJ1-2	CASSSDRWKVGYTF	TGTGCCAGTAGTTCGGACAGGTGGAAGGTTGGCTACACCTTC
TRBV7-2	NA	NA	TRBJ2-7	CASSFPREEQYF	TGTGCCAGCAGCTTCCCCAGGGAAGAGCAGTACTTC
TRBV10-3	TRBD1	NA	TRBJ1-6	CAISEPGQGYSPLHF	TGTGCCATCAGTGAGCCGGGACAGGGGTATTCACCCCTCCACTTT
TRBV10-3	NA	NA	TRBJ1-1	CAISYSNTEAFF	TGTGCCATATCCTACTCAAACACTGAAGCTTTCTTT
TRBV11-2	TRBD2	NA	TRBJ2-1	CASSTRTSGGYNEQFF	TGTGCCAGCAGCACCCGGACTAGCGGGGGATACAATGAGCAGTTCTTC
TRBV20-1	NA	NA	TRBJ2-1	CSASSELYYEQFF	TGCAGTGCTAGTAGTGAACTTTACTATGAGCAGTTCTTC
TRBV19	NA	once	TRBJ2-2	CANPYTGELFF	TGTGCCAATCCATACACCGGGGAGCTGTTTTTT
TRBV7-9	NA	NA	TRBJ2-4	CASSPTGAGKAKNIQYF	TGTGCCAGCAGCCCCACTGGGGCGGGGAAGGCCAAAAACATTCAGTACTTC
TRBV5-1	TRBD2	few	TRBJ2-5	CASSPQGRGGVETQYF	TGCGCCAGCAGCCCCCAGGGGCGGGGGGGCGTAGAGACCCAGTACTTC
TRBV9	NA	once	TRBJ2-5	CASSVGGGGLQETQYF	TGTGCCAGCAGCGTAGGGGGCGGGGGCCTTCAAGAGACCCAGTACTTC
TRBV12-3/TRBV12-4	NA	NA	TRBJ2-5	CASGGSAETQYF	TGTGCCAGCGGGGGCAGTGCGGAGACCCAGTACTTC
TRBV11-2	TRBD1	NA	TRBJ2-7	CASSLTGQGWQYF	TGTGCCAGCAGCTTAACCGGACAGGGATGGCAGTACTTC
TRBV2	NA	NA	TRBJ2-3	CASRGLDKFARDTQYF	TGTGCCAGCAGAGGCCTTGACAAATTCGCCAGGGATACGCAGTATTTT
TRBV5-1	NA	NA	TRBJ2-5	CASSFGQGSQETQYF	TGCGCCAGCAGCTTTGGCCAGGGCTCCCAAGAGACCCAGTACTTC
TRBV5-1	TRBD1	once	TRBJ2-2	CASSWGARTGGTGELFF	TGCGCCAGCAGCTGGGGGGCCCGGACAGGGGGCACCGGGGAGCTGTTTTTT
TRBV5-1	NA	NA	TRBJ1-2	CASSLVGMMISNSYTF	TGCGCCAGCAGCCTGGTGGGCATGATGATATCGAATAGCTACACCTTC
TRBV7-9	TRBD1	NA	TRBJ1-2	CASSLRGYVYTF	TGTGCCAGCAGCCTCAGGGGGTACGTCTACACCTTC
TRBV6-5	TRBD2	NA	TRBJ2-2	CASNTQRGNTGELFF	TGTGCCAGCAACACCCAGCGGGGGAACACCGGGGAGCTGTTTTTT
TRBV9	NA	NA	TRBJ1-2	CASSPQGDYGYTF	TGTGCCAGCAGCCCCCAGGGCGACTATGGCTACACCTTC
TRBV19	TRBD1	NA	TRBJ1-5	CASSRQGAGQPQHF	TGTGCCAGTAGTAGACAGGGGGCAGGACAGCCCCAGCATTTT
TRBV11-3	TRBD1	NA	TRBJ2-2	CASNSPPARQGLWNTGELFF	TGTGCCAGCAACTCCCCTCCTGCAAGACAGGGGCTATGGAACACCGGGGAGCTGTTTTTT
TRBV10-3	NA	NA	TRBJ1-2	CAIRPGQQVDGYTF	TGTGCCATCAGGCCGGGACAACAAGTCGATGGCTACACCTTC
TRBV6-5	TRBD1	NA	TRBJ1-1	CASTRDRAFSEAFF	TGTGCCAGCACCCGGGACAGGGCATTTTCCGAAGCTTTCTTT
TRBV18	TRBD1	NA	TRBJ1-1	CASSPLGPGQGSSEAFF	TGTGCCAGCTCACCCCTCGGTCCGGGACAGGGGTCCTCTGAAGCTTTCTTT
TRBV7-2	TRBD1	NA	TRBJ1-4	CASSRTGRAEKLFF	TGTGCCAGCAGTCGGACAGGGCGGGCTGAAAAACTGTTTTTT
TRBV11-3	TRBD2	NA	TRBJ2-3	CASSLGGDTDTQYF	TGTGCCAGCAGCCTCGGGGGGGACACAGATACGCAGTATTTT
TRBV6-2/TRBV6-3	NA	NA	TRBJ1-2	CASSSDSVEYGYTF	TGTGCCAGCAGCTCGGACAGCGTGGAGTATGGCTACACCTTC
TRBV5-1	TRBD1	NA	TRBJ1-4	CASSSTGGSGEKLFF	TGCGCCAGCAGCTCCACAGGGGGCTCTGGGGAAAAACTGTTTTTT
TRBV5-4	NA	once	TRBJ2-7	CASSLGQGPYEQYF	TGTGCCAGCAGCTTGGGCCAGGGCCCCTACGAGCAGTACTTC
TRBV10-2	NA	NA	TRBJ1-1	CASSQNTEAFF	TGCGCCAGCAGTCAGAACACTGAAGCTTTCTTT
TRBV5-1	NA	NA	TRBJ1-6	CASREKASYNSPLHF	TGCGCCAGCCGGGAAAAAGCCTCCTATAATTCACCCCTCCACTTT
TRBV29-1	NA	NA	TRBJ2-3	CSVVQGIYTEWDTQYF	TGCAGCGTTGTCCAGGGAATCTACACCGAATGGGATACGCAGTATTTT
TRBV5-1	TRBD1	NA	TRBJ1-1	CASSLGGTANTEAFF	TGCGCCAGCAGCTTGGGAGGGACAGCGAACACTGAAGCTTTCTTT
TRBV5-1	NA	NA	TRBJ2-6	CASSLQASGANVLTF	TGCGCCAGCAGCTTACAGGCTTCTGGGGCCAACGTCCTGACTTTC
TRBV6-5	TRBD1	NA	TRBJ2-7	CASRSGTGGHEQYF	TGTGCCAGCAGATCCGGGACAGGGGGCCACGAGCAGTACTTC
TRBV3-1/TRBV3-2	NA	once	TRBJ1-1	CASSQDFRNTEAFF	TGTGCCAGCAGCCAAGATTTTAGGAACACTGAAGCTTTCTTT
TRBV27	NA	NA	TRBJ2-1	CASSYDRGSGEQFF	TGTGCCAGCAGTTATGATAGGGGGTCGGGTGAGCAGTTCTTC
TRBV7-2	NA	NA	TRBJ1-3	CASSLGGTPDSGNTIYF	TGTGCCAGCAGCTTAGGAGGTACTCCCGACTCTGGAAACACCATATATTTT
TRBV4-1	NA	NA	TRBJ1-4	CASSQAPDRENEKLFF	TGCGCCAGCAGCCAAGCCCCAGACAGAGAGAATGAAAAACTGTTTTTT